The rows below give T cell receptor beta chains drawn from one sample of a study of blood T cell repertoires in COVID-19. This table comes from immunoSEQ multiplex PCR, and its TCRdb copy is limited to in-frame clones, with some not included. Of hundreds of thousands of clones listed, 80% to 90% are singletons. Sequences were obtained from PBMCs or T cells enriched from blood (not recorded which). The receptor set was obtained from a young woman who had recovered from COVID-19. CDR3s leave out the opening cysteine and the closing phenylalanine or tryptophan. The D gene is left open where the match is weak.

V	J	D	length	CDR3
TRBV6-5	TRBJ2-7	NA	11	ASSYNLRYEQY
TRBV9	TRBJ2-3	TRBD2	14	ASSEQSGGPSDTQY
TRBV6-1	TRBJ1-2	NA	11	ASSETGIYGYT
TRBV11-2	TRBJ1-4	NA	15	ASSLVDLLATNEKLF
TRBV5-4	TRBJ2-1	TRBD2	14	ASSLGGSGTYNEQF
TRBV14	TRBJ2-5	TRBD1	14	ASSQITGAPWETQY
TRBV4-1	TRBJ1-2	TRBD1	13	ASRNPGQGLYGYT
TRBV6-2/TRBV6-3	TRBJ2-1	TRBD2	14	ASSYSTTGGPDEQF
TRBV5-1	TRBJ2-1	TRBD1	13	ASSKGQGAGNEQF
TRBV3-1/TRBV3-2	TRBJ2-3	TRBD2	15	ASSPSVSSGVTDTQY
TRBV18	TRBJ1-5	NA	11	ASSPSADQPQH
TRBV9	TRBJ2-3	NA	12	ASSVHRETDTQY
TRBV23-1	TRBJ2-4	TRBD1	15	ASRIPGTGFPKNIQY
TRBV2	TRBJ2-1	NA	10	ASSGLYNEQF
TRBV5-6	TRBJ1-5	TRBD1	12	ASSFGTGGQPQH
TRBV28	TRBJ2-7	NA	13	ASREGGASSYEQY
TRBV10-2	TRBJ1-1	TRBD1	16	ASSSPTGTGAMNTEAF
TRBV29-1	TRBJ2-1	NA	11	SVRGGNYNEQF
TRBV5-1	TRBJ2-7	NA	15	ASSYGFTGSITYEQY
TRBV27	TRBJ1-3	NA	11	APSGYSGNTIY
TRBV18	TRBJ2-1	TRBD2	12	ASSPSTASGEQF
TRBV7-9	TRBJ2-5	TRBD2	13	ASRGGLAGQETQY
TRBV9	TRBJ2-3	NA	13	ASSVVGQGGDTQY
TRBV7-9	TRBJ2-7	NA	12	ASSLDRVPYEQY
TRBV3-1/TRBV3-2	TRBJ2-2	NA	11	ASSQGWPGELF
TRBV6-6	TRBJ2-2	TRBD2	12	ASLAGGHTGELF
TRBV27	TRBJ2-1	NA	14	ASSLSDREGLNEQF
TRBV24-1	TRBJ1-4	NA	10	ATLEANEKLF
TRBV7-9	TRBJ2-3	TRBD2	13	ASSQTSGITDTQY
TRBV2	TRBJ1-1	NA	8	ASNTPEAF
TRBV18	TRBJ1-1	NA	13	ASSPGWGGYNEAF
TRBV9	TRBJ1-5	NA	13	ASSVGHNSNQPQH
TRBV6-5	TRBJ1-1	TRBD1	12	ASIRQGRDTEAF
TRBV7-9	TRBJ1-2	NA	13	ASSHTGVPNYGYT
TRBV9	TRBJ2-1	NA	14	ASSVPFAGTPNEQF
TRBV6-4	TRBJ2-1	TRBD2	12	ASSASGGVDEQF
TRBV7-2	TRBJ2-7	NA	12	ASSSRDKSYEQY
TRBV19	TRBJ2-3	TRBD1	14	ASSIETGAGADTQY
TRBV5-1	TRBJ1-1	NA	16	AILNRVGVELPPMKAF
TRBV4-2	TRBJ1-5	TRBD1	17	ASSQDLPRGDRVNQPQH
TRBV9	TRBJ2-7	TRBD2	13	ASSVAGGQGYEQY
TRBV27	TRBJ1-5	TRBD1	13	ASSRSTGGNQPQH
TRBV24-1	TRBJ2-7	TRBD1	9	ASGQVSRAY
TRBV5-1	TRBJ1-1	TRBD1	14	ASSSGRDRTNTEAF
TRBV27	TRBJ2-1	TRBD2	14	ASSHLGTSGDNEQF
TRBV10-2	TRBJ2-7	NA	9	ASSSSYEQY
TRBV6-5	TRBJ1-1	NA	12	ASSRGESNTEAF
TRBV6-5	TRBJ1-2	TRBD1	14	ASSYSDRERDYGYT
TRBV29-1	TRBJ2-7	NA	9	SARGSYEQY
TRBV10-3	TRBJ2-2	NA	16	AISDPPGSKDITGELF
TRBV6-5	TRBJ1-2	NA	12	ASSYSGRVQGYT
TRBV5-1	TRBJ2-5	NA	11	ASSLGGRETQY
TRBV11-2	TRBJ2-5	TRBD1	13	ASSLDLGQGETQY
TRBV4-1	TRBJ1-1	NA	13	ASSQGADPNTEAF
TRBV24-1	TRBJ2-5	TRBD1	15	ATSDLPRDRGSATQY
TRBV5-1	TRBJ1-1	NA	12	ASSFGTPGEGAF
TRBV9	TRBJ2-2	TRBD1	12	ASGLGQELGELF